This TCR beta chain was observed in a study of blood T cell repertoires in COVID-19. Whole-study context: T cells, B-cell-depleted T cells, or PBMCs supplied cDNA or gDNA.

Measured with immunoSEQ multiplex PCR; TCRdb has only the in-frame clones, and not every one. The table has some 300,000 clones, about nine tenths seen once. Followed longitudinally, the Seattle patients had been enrolled during active infection. Germline CDR1 is KGHSH and CDR2 is LQKENI. The CDR3 consists of 16 residues. J lost 0 bases, V lost 6 bases, and 10 bases had no gene match. This sequence originates from a woman aged 25-40 years with COVID-19, enrolled during active disease. This rearrangement joins TRBV18 to TRBJ2-7, with 8 positions matching TRBD1. Input material: peripheral blood. The CDR3 coding sequence is TGTGCCAGCTCCCGTTTAGGACAGGGCATCTCCTACGAGCAGTACTTC. Amino acid sequence: CASSRLGQGISYEQYF.